Listed here are 4 T cell receptor beta chains from one sample, sequenced in a study of graft-versus-host responses after intestinal transplantation (dated by TCRdb to the early 2020s). The library relied on the immunoSEQ multiplex PCR assay. TCRdb limited this immuneACCESS table to in-frame rearrangements with V and J called. A share of clones is missing; checked studies link under half to unresolved V genes, and the rest is unexplained. This sample gives about 40,000 clones in total; more than 80% of them show up just once. The ten largest clones take up 2.3% of the sample. Material: PBMCs, obtained approximately 310 days after intestinal transplant. These receptor sequences come from a human patient who received an intestinal transplant, so some T cells may come from the graft donor.

The chain recombines TRBV28 with TRBJ2-7; 12 positions match TRBD2. Trimming cost V 3 bases and J 1 base; bases outside gene matches: 7. The CDR3 covers 17 residues. The germline V gene encodes CDR1 MDHEN and CDR2 SYDVKM. CDR3 protein: CASSFEGTSGRSYEQYF. In DNA, the CDR3 is TGTGCCAGCAGTTTTGAGGGAACTAGCGGGAGGTCCTACGAGCAGTACTTC.

The CDR3 nucleotides are TGTGCCAGCAGCTCCCCCCTTGGGCGGGGGGGCCCCGCGAACACCGGGGAGCTGTTTTTT. The encoded protein is CASSSPLGRGGPANTGELFF. This chain links TRBV11-3 with TRBJ2-2, with 9 nucleotides matching TRBD2. This CDR3 region has 20 residues. CDR1 and CDR2 (germline): SGHNT, YENEEA. V was clipped by 4 bases and J by 0 bases; unmatched bases: 15.

The chain links TRBV9 to TRBJ2-4; 9 bases line up with TRBD2. The CDR3 consists of 15 residues. V was pared by 4 bases and J by 6 bases, with 8 bases of the junction left unmatched. Germline values: CDR1 SGDLS, CDR2 YYNGEE. The DNA of the CDR3 is TGTGCCAGCAGCCCCGGCGGGGGGGCGGGAAACATTCAGTACTTC. Amino acids: CASSPGGGAGNIQYF.

CDR3 protein: CASSYSGGAQAYEQYF. The CDR3, as DNA: TGTGCCAGCAGTTACTCGGGCGGCGCACAAGCCTACGAGCAGTACTTC. The chain uses TRBV6-5 and TRBJ2-7; D remains ambiguous. The germline V gene has CDR1 MNHEY and CDR2 SVGAGI. This CDR3 is 16 amino acids long. Trimming removed 0 bases at V and 2 bases at J, with 14 bases between.